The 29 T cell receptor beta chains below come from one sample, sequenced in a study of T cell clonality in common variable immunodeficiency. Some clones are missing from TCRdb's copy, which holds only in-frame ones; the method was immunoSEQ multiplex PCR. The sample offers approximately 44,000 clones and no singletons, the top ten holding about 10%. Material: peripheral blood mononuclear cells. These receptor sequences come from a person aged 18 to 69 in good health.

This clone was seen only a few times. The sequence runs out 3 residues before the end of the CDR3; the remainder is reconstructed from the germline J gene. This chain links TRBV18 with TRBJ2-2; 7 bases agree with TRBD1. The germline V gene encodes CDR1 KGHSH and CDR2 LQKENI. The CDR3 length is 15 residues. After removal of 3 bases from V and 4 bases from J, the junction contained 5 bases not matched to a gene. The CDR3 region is CASSPPTGVTGELFF. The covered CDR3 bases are TGTGCCAGCTCACCTCCCACAGGGGTCACCGGGGAG.

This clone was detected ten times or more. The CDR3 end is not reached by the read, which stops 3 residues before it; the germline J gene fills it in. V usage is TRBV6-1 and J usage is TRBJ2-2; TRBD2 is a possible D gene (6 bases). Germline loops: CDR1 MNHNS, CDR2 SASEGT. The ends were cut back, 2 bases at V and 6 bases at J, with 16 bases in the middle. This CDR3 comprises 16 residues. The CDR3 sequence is CASSERWGVFPGELFF. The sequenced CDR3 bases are TGTGCCAGCAGTGAAAGGTGGGGGGTGTTCCCCGGGGAG.

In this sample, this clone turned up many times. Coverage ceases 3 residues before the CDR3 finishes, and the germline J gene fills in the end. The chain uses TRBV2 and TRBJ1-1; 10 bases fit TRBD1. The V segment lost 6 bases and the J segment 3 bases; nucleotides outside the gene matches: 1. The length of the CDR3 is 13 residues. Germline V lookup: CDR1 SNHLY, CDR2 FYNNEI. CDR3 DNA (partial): TGTGCCAGCAGGGACAGGGGGTACACTGAA. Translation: CASRDRGYTE. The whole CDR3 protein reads CASRDRGYTEAFF.

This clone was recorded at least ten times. CDR3 amino acids: CAWSRPHRGRSYEQYF. The covered CDR3 bases are TGTGCCTGGAGTCGTCCACACAGGGGGCGATCCTACGAG. The chain recombines TRBV30 with TRBJ2-7, with 9 bases matching TRBD1. The sequenced fragment ends 3 residues before the CDR3 boundary, so the rest is inferred from the germline J gene. V gave up 2 bases and J gave up 1 base; unmatched junction bases: 9. The CDR3 runs 16 residues. CDR1 is GTSNPN, CDR2 SVGIG, per germline (reference sequence).

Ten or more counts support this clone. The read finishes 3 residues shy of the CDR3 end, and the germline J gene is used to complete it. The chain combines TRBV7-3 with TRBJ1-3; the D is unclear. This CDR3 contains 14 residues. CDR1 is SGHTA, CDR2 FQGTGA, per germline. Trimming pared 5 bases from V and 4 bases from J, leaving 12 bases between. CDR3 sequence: CASSDRAGGNTIYF. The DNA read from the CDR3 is TGTGCCAGCAGCGACCGAGCGGGAGGAAACACC.

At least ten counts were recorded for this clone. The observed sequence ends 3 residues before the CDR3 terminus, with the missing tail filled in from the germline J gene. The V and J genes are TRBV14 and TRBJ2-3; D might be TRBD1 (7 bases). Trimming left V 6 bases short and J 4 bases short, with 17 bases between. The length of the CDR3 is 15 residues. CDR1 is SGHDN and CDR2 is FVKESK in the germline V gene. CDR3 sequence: CASSPRDREADTQYF. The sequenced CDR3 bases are TGTGCCAGCAGTCCAAGAGACAGGGAGGCAGATACG.

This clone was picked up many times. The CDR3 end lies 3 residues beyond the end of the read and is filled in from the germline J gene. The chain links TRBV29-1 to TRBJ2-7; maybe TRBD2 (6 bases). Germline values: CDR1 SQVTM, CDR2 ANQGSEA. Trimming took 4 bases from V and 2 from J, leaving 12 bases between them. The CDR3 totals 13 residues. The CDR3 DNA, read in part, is TGCAGCGTTGGGAGGGCCGGAACCTACGAG. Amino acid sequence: CSVGRAGTYE. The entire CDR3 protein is CSVGRAGTYEQYF.

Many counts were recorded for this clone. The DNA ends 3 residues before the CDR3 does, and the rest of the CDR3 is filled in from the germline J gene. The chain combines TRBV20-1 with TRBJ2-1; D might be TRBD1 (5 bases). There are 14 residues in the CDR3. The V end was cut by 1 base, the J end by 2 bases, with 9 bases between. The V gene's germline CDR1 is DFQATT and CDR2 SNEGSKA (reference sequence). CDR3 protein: CSARGRVAYNEQFF. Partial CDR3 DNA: TGCAGTGCTAGAGGCAGGGTAGCCTACAATGAG.

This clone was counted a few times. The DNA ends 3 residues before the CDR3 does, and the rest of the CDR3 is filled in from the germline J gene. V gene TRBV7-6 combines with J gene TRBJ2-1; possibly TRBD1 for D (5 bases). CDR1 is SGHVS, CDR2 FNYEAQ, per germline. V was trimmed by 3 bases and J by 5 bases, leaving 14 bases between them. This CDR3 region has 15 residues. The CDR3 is CASSFKGNRDNEQFF. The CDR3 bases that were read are TGTGCCAGCAGCTTTAAGGGGAACCGAGACAATGAG.

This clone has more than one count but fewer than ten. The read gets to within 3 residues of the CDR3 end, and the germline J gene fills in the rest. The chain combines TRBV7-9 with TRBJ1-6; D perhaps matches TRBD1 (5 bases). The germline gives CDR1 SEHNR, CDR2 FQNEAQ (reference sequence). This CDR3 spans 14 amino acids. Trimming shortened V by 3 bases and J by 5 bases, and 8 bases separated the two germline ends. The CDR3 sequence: CASSLGQNNSPLHF. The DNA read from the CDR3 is TGTGCCAGCAGCTTGGGGCAGAATAATTCACCC.

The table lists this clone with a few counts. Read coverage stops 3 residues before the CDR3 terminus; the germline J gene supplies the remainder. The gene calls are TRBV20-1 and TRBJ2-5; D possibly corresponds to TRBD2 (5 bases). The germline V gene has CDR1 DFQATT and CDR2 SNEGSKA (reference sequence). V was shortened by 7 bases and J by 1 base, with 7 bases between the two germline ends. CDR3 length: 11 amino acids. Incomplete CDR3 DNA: TGCAGTGAGCGGTTCCAAGAGACC. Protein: CSERFQET. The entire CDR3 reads CSERFQETQYF.

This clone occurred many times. The chain's CDR3 is CASSDDRDHAPLHF. The covered CDR3 bases are TGTGCCAGCAGTGACGACAGGGACCATGCACCC. The V gene is TRBV6-1, the J gene TRBJ1-6; 7 bases are a match to TRBD1. The observed sequence ends 3 residues before the CDR3 terminus, with the missing tail filled in from the germline J gene. The CDR3 runs to 14 residues. Per the germline V gene, CDR1 is MNHNS and CDR2 is SASEGT. V gave up 3 bases and J gave up 11 bases; unmatched junction bases: 7.

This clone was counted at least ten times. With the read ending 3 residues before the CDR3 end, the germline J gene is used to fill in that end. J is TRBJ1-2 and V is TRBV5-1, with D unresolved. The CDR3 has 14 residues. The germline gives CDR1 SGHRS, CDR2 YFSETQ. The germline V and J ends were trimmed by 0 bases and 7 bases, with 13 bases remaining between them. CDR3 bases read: TGCGCCAGCAGCTTGGTGGAGGTCCCTAGTGGC. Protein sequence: CASSLVEVPSG. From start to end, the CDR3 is CASSLVEVPSGYTF.

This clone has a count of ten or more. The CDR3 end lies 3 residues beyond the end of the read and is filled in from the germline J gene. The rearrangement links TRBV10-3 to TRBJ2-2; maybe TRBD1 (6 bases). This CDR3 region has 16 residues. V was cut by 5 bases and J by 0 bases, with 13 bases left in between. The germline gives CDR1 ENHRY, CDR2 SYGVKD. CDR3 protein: CAISRDIAANTGELFF. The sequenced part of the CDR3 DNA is TGTGCCATCAGTAGGGACATTGCCGCGAACACCGGGGAG.

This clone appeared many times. CDR3 sequence: CASSPRARGLNTEAFF. The CDR3 DNA, read in part, is TGTGCCAGCTCACCACGAGCCAGGGGGTTGAACACTGAA. The chain couples TRBV18 to TRBJ1-1; 7 bases are shared with TRBD1. Read sequence stops 3 residues before the CDR3 end, and the germline J gene provides the missing end. The CDR3 consists of 16 residues. J was trimmed by 0 bases and V by 1 base; bases with no gene match: 5. Germline V lookup: CDR1 KGHSH, CDR2 LQKENI.

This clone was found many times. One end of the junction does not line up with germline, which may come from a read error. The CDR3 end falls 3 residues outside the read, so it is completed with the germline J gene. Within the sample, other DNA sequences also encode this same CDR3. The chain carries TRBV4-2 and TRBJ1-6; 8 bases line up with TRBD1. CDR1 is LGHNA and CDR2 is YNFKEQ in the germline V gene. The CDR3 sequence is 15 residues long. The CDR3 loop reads CASSQDRGNNSPLHF. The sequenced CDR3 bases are TGCGCCAGCAGCCAAGACAGGGGCAATAATTCACCC.

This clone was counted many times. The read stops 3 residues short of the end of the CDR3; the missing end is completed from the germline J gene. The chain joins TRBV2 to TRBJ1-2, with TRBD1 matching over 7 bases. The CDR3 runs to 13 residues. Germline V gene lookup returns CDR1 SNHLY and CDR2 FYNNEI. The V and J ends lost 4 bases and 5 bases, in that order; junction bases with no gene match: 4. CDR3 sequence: CASSGQGVYGYTF. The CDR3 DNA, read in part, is TGTGCCAGCAGTGGACAGGGAGTTTATGGC.

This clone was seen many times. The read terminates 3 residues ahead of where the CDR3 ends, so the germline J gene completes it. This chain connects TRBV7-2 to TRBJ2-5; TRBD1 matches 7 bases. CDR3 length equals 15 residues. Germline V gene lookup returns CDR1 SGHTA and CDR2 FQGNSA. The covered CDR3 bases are TGTGCCAGCAGCCCCGACAGGGAATTGGACTTAACC. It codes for CASSPDRELDLT. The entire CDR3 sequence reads CASSPDRELDLTQYF.

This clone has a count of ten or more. The chain's CDR3 is CSANDRGNQPQHF. Incomplete CDR3 DNA: TGCAGTGCTAATGACAGGGGAAATCAGCCC. The rearrangement uses TRBV20-1 and TRBJ1-5; 8 nucleotides match TRBD1. Read data end 3 residues before the CDR3 end; the end is taken from the germline J gene. The CDR3 is 13 amino acids. The trim removed 4 bases at V and 4 bases at J, leaving 3 bases unmatched. Germline lookup yields CDR1 DFQATT and CDR2 SNEGSKA (reference sequence).

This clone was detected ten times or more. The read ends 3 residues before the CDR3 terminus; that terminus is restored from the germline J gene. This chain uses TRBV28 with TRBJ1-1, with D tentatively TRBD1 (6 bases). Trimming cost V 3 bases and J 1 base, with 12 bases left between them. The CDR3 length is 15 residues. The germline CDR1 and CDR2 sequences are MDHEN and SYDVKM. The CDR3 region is CASSFVGGGNTEAFF. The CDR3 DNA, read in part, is TGTGCCAGCAGTTTCGTTGGGGGCGGGAACACTGAA. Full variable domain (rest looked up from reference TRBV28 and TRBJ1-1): DVKVTQSSRYLVKRTGEKVFLECVQDMDHENMFWYRQDPGLGLRLIYFSYDVKMKEKGDIPEGYSVSREKKERFSLILESASTNQTSMYLCASSFVGGGNTEAFFGQGTRLTVV.

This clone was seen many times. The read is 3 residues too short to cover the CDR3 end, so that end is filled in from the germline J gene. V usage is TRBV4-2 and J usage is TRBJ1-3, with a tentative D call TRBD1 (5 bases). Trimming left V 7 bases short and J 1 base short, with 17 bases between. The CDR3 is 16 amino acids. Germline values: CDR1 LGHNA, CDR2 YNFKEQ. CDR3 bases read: TGTGCCAGCACCCCGGCCCAGGGAAGATCTGGAAACACC. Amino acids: CASTPAQGRSGNT. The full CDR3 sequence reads CASTPAQGRSGNTIYF.

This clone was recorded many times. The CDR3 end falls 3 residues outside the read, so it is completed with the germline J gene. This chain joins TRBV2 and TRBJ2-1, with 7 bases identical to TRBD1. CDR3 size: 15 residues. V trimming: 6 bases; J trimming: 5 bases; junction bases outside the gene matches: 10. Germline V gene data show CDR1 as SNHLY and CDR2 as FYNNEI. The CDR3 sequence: CASRKEQGSDNEQFF. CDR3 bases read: TGTGCCAGCAGAAAAGAACAGGGGAGCGACAATGAG. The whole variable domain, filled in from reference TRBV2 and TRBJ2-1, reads EPEVTQTPSHQVTQMGQEVILRCVPISNHLYFYWYRQILGQKVEFLVSFYNNEISEKSEIFDDQFSVERPDGSNFTLKIRSTKLEDSAMYFCASRKEQGSDNEQFFGPGTRLTVL.

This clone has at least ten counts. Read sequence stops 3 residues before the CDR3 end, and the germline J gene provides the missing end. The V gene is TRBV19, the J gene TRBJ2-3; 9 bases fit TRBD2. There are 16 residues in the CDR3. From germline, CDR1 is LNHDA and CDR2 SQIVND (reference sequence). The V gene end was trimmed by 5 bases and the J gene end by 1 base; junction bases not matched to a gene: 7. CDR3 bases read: TGTGCCAGTAGTCCGAGCCAGCGGGAGGGCACAGATACG. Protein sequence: CASSPSQREGTDT. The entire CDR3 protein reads CASSPSQREGTDTQYF.

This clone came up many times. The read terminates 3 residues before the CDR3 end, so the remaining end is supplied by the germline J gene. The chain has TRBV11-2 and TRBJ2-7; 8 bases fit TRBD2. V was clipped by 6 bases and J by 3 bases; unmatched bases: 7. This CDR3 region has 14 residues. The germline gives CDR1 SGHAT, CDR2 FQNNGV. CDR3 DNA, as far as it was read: TGTGCCAGCAGGGGTCGCGGGGGGAACTACGAG. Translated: CASRGRGGNYE. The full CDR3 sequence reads CASRGRGGNYEQYF.

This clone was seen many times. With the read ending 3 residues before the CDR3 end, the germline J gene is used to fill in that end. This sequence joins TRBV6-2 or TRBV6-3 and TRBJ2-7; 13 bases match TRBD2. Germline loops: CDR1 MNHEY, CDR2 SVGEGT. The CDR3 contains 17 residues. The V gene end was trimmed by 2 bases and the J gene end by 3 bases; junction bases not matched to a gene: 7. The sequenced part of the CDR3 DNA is TGTGCCAGCAGTTACCGGACTAGCGGGGGCCCTGTCTACGAG. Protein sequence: CASSYRTSGGPVYE. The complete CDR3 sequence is CASSYRTSGGPVYEQYF.

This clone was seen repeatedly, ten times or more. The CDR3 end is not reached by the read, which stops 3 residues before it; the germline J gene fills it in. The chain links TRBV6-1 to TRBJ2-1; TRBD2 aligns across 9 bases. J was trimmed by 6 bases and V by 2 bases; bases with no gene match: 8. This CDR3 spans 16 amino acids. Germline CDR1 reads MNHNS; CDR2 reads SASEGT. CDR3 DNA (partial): TGTGCCAGCAGTGAATGGCGGGGGGGCTATACCAATGAG. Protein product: CASSEWRGGYTNE. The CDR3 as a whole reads CASSEWRGGYTNEQFF.

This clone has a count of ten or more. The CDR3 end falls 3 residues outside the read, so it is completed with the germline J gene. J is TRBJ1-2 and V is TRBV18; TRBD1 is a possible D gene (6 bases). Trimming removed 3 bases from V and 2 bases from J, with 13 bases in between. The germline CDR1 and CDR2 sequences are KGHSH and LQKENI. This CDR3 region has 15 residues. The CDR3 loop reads CASSPVGGENYGYTF. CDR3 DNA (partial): TGTGCCAGCTCACCGGTTGGGGGCGAAAACTATGGC.

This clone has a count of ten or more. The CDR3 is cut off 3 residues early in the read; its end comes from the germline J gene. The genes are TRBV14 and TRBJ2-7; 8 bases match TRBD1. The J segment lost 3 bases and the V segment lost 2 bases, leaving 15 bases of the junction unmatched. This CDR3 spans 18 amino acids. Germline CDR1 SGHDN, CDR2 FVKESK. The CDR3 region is CASSQKRQGITLCYEQYF. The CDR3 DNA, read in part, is TGTGCCAGCAGCCAAAAAAGACAGGGGATAACACTATGCTACGAG.

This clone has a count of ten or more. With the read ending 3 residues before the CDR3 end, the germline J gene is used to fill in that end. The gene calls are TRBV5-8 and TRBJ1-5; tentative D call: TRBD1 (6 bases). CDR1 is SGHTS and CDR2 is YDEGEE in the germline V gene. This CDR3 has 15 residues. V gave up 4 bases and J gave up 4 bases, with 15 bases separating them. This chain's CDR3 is CASSPRGAVNQPQHF. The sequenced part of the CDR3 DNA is TGTGCCAGCAGCCCCCGGGGGGCAGTTAATCAGCCC.